The rows below give T cell receptor beta chains drawn from one sample of a study of CD8 T cells in Susac syndrome. From the immunoSEQ multiplex PCR reads, TCRdb called clonotypes with MiXCR, one entry per CDR3 protein. The data show about 300,000 distinct CDR3 sequences, about 89% seen once. The sample consisted of CD8+ T cells from PBMCs. The receptors were gathered from a human donor with multiple sclerosis. Each CDR3 is given with its conserved first and last residue. The D gene is left open where the match is weak. The size of a clone is reported for some rows only, either as once, few or many, or as a class for expanded clones.

>-|TRBJ2-6|-|TRBV10-3
CAISESGQILSSGANVLTF
TGTGCCATCAGTGAGTCCGGACAGATCCTTAGCTCTGGGGCCAACGTCCTGACTTTC
>TRBD1|TRBJ1-2|-|TRBV27
CASRQGAWGYTF
TGTGCCAGCCGGCAGGGGGCCTGGGGCTACACCTTC
>-|TRBJ1-1|once|TRBV9
CASSVWGETEAFF
TGTGCCAGCAGCGTTTGGGGGGAAACTGAAGCTTTCTTT
>-|TRBJ2-5|-|TRBV28
CASSGGTPFPQYF
TGTGCCAGCAGTGGGGGGACGCCCTTTCCCCAGTACTTC
>-|TRBJ1-2|-|TRBV29-1
CSVEDGGRYGYTF
TGCAGCGTTGAAGATGGAGGGCGTTATGGCTACACCTTC
>TRBD1|TRBJ2-4|-|TRBV28
CASSFLGQGAPKNIQYF
TGTGCCAGCAGTTTCCTTGGGCAGGGGGCCCCCAAAAACATTCAGTACTTC
>-|TRBJ2-2|-|TRBV25-1
CASSEWAAASETTGELFF
TGTGCCAGCAGTGAATGGGCGGCGGCTAGCGAGACCACCGGGGAGCTGTTTTTT
>TRBD2|TRBJ2-5|few|TRBV3-1
CASSQGLAEETQYF
TGTGCCAGCAGCCAAGGACTAGCGGAAGAGACCCAGTACTTC
>-|TRBJ1-6|-|TRBV5-6
CASSLETASSYNSPLHF
TGTGCCAGCAGCTTGGAGACAGCAAGCTCCTATAATTCACCCCTCCACTTT
>-|TRBJ2-5|-|TRBV6-1
CASRHPVTGQSEETQYF
TGTGCCAGCAGGCACCCGGTTACAGGACAGTCTGAAGAGACCCAGTACTTC
>-|TRBJ1-1|-|TRBV30
CAWSVLSGTEAFF
TGTGCCTGGAGTGTACTGAGCGGGACTGAAGCTTTCTTT
>-|TRBJ2-5|-|TRBV7-8
CASSTEFTSLETQYF
TGTGCCAGCAGCACCGAATTTACTAGCTTAGAGACCCAGTACTTC
>-|TRBJ2-1|-|TRBV29-1
CSVFTSRGPYNEQFF
TGCAGCGTTTTTACTTCCAGGGGTCCCTACAATGAGCAGTTCTTC
>TRBD1|TRBJ2-1|-|TRBV29-1
CSVVGEGQGGGSYNEQFF
TGCAGCGTTGTAGGGGAGGGACAGGGAGGGGGGTCCTACAATGAGCAGTTCTTC
>-|TRBJ1-5|once|TRBV6-2/TRBV6-3
CASSYSIGRPEEPQHF
TGTGCCAGCAGTTACTCGATCGGCAGGCCCGAGGAGCCCCAGCATTTT
>-|TRBJ1-5|-|TRBV30
CAWSVGVAGNQPQHF
TGTGCCTGGAGCGTGGGAGTGGCAGGCAATCAGCCCCAGCATTTT
>TRBD1|TRBJ2-7|-|TRBV7-2
CASSARTGWTEQYF
TGTGCCAGCAGCGCCCGGACAGGGTGGACCGAGCAGTACTTC
>TRBD2|TRBJ2-3|-|TRBV9
CASSAPRGGDTQYF
TGTGCCAGCAGCGCGCCACGGGGGGGAGATACGCAGTATTTT
>TRBD1|TRBJ1-4|-|TRBV12-3/TRBV12-4
CASSWPEGQGNEKLFF
TGTGCCAGCAGTTGGCCCGAGGGACAGGGGAATGAAAAACTGTTTTTT
>-|TRBJ1-1|-|TRBV2
CASSPAKAEAFF
TGTGCCAGCAGCCCGGCCAAGGCTGAAGCTTTCTTT
>-|TRBJ1-6|-|TRBV7-3
CASSSGHTDSPLHF
TGTGCCAGCAGCTCGGGGCATACGGATTCACCCCTCCACTTT
>-|TRBJ2-5|-|TRBV11-2
CASSTDLAWETQYF
TGTGCCAGCAGCACCGATTTAGCATGGGAGACCCAGTACTTC
>-|TRBJ2-7|-|TRBV5-1
CASSFGSLGSYEQYF
TGCGCCAGCAGCTTTGGAAGTCTGGGCTCCTACGAGCAGTACTTC
>-|TRBJ1-2|-|TRBV12-3/TRBV12-4
CASSQDVYGYTF
TGTGCCAGCAGCCAGGACGTATATGGCTACACCTTC
>TRBD1|TRBJ1-2|-|TRBV29-1
CSVQTGGSYGYTF
TGCAGCGTCCAGACAGGGGGCTCCTATGGCTACACCTTC
>TRBD2|TRBJ2-7|-|TRBV7-2
CASSWGLADSYEQYF
TGTGCCAGCAGCTGGGGACTAGCGGATTCCTACGAGCAGTACTTC
>TRBD1|TRBJ1-6|few|TRBV4-1
CASSKDRANSPLHF
TGCGCCAGCAGCAAGGACAGGGCAAATTCACCCCTCCACTTT
>TRBD1|TRBJ2-2|-|TRBV18
CASSATGVNTGELFF
TGTGCCAGCTCAGCGACAGGGGTCAACACCGGGGAGCTGTTTTTT
>-|TRBJ1-1|-|TRBV27
CASSFSRNTEAFF
TGTGCCAGCAGTTTTAGCAGGAACACTGAAGCTTTCTTT
>-|TRBJ1-3|-|TRBV2
CAITVGGNTIYF
TGTGCCATCACCGTTGGGGGAAACACCATATATTTT
>-|TRBJ2-2|-|TRBV12-3/TRBV12-4
CASRALADTNTGELFF
TGTGCCAGCAGGGCATTAGCGGACACGAACACCGGGGAGCTGTTTTTT
>-|TRBJ2-7|-|TRBV5-6
CASSPPGPTGEQYF
TGTGCCAGCAGCCCCCCGGGACCCACGGGAGAGCAGTACTTC
>-|TRBJ2-7|-|TRBV27
CASSTNGYEQYF
TGTGCCAGCAGTACGAATGGCTACGAGCAGTACTTC
>TRBD1|TRBJ1-4|-|TRBV27
CASSFGQGTNEKLFF
TGTGCCAGCAGTTTCGGACAGGGAACTAATGAAAAACTGTTTTTT
>-|TRBJ1-1|-|TRBV6-2/TRBV6-3
CASTMGGMNTEAFF
TGTGCCAGCACTATGGGAGGAATGAACACTGAAGCTTTCTTT
>-|TRBJ2-2|-|TRBV5-4
CASSWDRDTGELFF
TGTGCCAGCAGCTGGGATAGGGACACCGGGGAGCTGTTTTTT
>-|TRBJ2-7|-|TRBV7-9
CASSPLQGLYEQYF
TGTGCCAGCAGCCCACTACAGGGACTCTACGAGCAGTACTTC
>TRBD1|TRBJ1-2|-|TRBV20-1
CSAPPQGGRNYGYTF
TGCAGTGCCCCACCGCAGGGGGGCAGGAACTATGGCTACACCTTC
>TRBD2|TRBJ2-3|-|TRBV7-9
CASSPSGGLTDTQYF
TGTGCCAGCAGCCCTAGCGGGGGACTCACAGATACGCAGTATTTT
>-|TRBJ2-7|once|TRBV3-1
CASTGTYWSYEQYF
TGTGCCAGCACCGGGACCTACTGGTCCTACGAGCAGTACTTC
>TRBD1|TRBJ2-7|-|TRBV12-3/TRBV12-4
CASYLRGRDEQYF
TGTGCCAGCTATCTTAGGGGGCGCGACGAGCAGTACTTC
>-|TRBJ2-4|once|TRBV12-3/TRBV12-4
CASSLRLAKNIQYF
TGTGCCAGCAGTTTAAGACTAGCCAAAAACATTCAGTACTTC
>TRBD1|TRBJ2-3|few|TRBV7-2
CASSLGTGTDTQYF
TGTGCCAGCAGCTTGGGGACAGGGACCGATACGCAGTATTTT
>-|TRBJ2-1|-|TRBV12-3/TRBV12-4
CASRSRANEQFF
TGTGCCAGCAGAAGCCGGGCAAACGAGCAGTTCTTC
>-|TRBJ2-5|-|TRBV28
CASSLQTGLKGTQYF
TGTGCCAGCAGTCTCCAGACTGGCCTTAAGGGGACCCAGTACTTC
>TRBD1|TRBJ1-2|-|TRBV13
CASSLMGQAYGYTF
TGTGCCAGCAGCCTAATGGGACAGGCATATGGCTACACCTTC
>TRBD1|TRBJ2-2|-|TRBV25-1
CASSDGTGDTGELFF
TGTGCCAGCAGTGATGGGACAGGGGACACCGGGGAGCTGTTTTTT
>-|TRBJ2-2|once|TRBV9
CASSVEGTTGELFF
TGTGCCAGCAGCGTAGAAGGCACCACCGGGGAGCTGTTTTTT
>-|TRBJ2-1|-|TRBV20-1
CSARDLGGPSDNEQFF
TGCAGTGCTAGAGATTTGGGTGGGCCGTCCGACAATGAGCAGTTCTTC
>-|TRBJ2-1|-|TRBV5-1
CASRGAGTEQFF
TGCGCCAGCAGGGGGGCAGGGACTGAGCAGTTCTTC
>-|TRBJ2-1|few|TRBV6-1
CASSRLADSYNEQFF
TGTGCCAGCAGTAGATTAGCGGACTCCTACAATGAGCAGTTCTTC
>-|TRBJ2-7|once|TRBV6-2/TRBV6-3
CASTNLLSREQYF
TGTGCCAGCACCAACCTTTTGTCGAGGGAGCAGTACTTC